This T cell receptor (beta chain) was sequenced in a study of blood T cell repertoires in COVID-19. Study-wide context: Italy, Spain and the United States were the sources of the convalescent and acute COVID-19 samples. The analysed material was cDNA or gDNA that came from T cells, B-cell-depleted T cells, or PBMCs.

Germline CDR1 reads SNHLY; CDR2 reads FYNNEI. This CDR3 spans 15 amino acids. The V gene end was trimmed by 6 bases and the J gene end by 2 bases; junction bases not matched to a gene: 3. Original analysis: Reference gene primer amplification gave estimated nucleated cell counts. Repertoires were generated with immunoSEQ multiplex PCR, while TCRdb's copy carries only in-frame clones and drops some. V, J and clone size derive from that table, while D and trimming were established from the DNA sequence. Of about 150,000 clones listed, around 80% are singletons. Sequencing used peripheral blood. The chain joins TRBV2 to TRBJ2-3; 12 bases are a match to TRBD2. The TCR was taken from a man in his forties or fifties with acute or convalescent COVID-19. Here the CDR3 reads CASSLAGGDTDTQYF. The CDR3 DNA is TGTGCCAGCAGCCTAGCGGGGGGGGACACAGATACGCAGTATTTT. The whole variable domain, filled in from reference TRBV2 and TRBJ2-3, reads EPEVTQTPSHQVTQMGQEVILRCVPISNHLYFYWYRQILGQKVEFLVSFYNNEISEKSEIFDDQFSVERPDGSNFTLKIRSTKLEDSAMYFCASSLAGGDTDTQYFGPGTRLTVL.